This T cell receptor (beta chain) emerged from a study of cytomegalovirus exposure and HLA in healthy donors. Overall study findings and caveats: An analysis that came later showed most CMV-associated TCR beta chains appearing HLA-restricted. The CMV antigen specificity of a few CMV-associated chains was confirmed through in vitro analysis. Most TCR sequences were seen very rarely across donors, but some public TCRs occurred in many.

This PCR relied on a set of 60 Vbeta primers and 13 Jbeta primers. The method was immunoSEQ multiplex PCR; TCRdb's version includes in-frame clones alone and lacks a portion of them. The table lists 150,000 to 200,000 clones, around 77% of them singletons, with 1.5% to 2% in the top ten. A note on this clone: Its antigen is unidentified.

Though probably carrying unrecorded immune exposures, donors were nominally healthy at sampling. The length of the CDR3 is 14 residues. V was cut by 1 base and J by 5 bases, with 12 bases left in between. Germline V gene data show CDR1 as LGHNA and CDR2 as YNFKEQ. The clonotype was recovered from a woman in her 30s in good health and CMV-seronegative. This chain uses TRBV4-2 with TRBJ2-7; no definite D call. The sequenced material came from PBMCs. The CDR3 is CASSQGPTENEQYF. CDR3 in DNA: TGTGCCAGCAGCCAAGGTCCGACTGAGAACGAGCAGTACTTC.